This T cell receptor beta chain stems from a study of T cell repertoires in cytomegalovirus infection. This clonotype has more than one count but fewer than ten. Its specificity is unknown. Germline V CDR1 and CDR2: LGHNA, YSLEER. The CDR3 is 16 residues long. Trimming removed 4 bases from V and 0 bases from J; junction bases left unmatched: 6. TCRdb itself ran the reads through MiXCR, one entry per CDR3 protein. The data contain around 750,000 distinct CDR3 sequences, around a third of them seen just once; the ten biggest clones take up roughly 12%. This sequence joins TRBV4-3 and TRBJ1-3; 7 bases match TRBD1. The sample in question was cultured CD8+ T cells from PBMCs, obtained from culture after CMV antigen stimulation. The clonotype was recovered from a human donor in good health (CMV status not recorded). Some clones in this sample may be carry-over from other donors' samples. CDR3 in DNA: TGCGCCAGCAGCCCGGACAGGCTGAGCTCTGGAAACACCATATATTTT. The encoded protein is CASSPDRLSSGNTIYF.